The 23 T cell receptor beta chains below were found in one sample sequenced in a study of cytomegalovirus exposure and HLA in healthy donors. In the PCR, 60 Vbeta and 13 Jbeta primers were used. The assay was immunoSEQ multiplex PCR, and TCRdb's table has in-frame clones only and misses some. The sample shows about 140,000 clones, about 80% of them seen only once. The sequenced sample was PBMCs. The receptors shown here come from a man aged 35 to 55 in good health and CMV-seronegative.

This chain connects TRBV11-2 to TRBJ2-1; a possible D gene is TRBD1 (6 bases). CDR3 length: 14 amino acids. The germline gives CDR1 SGHAT, CDR2 FQNNGV. V lost 5 bases to trimming and J lost 3 bases, with 11 bases between them. The CDR3 nucleotides are TGTGCCAGCAGCGATCGGGACAACTACAATGAGCAGTTCTTC. It is translated as CASSDRDNYNEQFF.

The chain carries TRBV30 and TRBJ1-5; D is uncertain. V lost 0 bases and J 8 bases, leaving 11 bases between the germline ends. The CDR3 length is 13 residues. The germline CDR1 and CDR2 sequences are GTSNPN and SVGIG (reference sequence). This CDR3 reads CAWSVYGGEPQHF. DNA of the CDR3: TGTGCCTGGAGTGTTTATGGAGGTGAGCCCCAGCATTTT.

The chain is built from TRBV28 and TRBJ1-5; TRBD1 aligns across 9 bases. The CDR3 loop spans 14 amino acids. CDR1 and CDR2 from the germline V gene are MDHEN and SYDVKM. Losses at the gene ends were 6 bases for V and 5 bases for J; bases not matched to a gene: 5. CDR3 protein: CASRLTGGHQPQHF. As DNA, the CDR3 is TGTGCCAGCAGACTGACAGGGGGGCATCAGCCCCAGCATTTT.

This clone has just one count. The gene calls are TRBV7-6 and TRBJ1-6; D not certain. This CDR3 has 13 amino acids. Germline CDR1 is SGHVS and CDR2 is FNYEAQ. Between the trimmed V and J ends, which lost 8 bases and 8 bases, there was a span of 13 bases. The CDR3 DNA follows: TGTGCCAGCCGCGTTGCGGGAGATTCACCCCTCCACTTT. Protein sequence: CASRVAGDSPLHF.

The chain employs TRBV10-1 and TRBJ1-1; 7 positions match TRBD1. Germline V gene lookup returns CDR1 WNHNN and CDR2 SYGVQD (reference sequence). The CDR3 sequence is 13 residues long. Germline trimming cut 6 bases from V and 6 bases from J; bases unmatched to any gene: 7. For the CDR3, the DNA is TGCGCCAGCAGCTTACAGGGGAGCCCTGAAGCTTTCTTT. Its protein product is CASSLQGSPEAFF.

The rearrangement joins TRBV9 to TRBJ2-3; no reliable D call. The germline V and J ends were trimmed by 3 bases and 4 bases, with 21 bases remaining between them. Germline-derived CDR1 and CDR2 are SGDLS and YYNGEE. The CDR3 is 17 amino acids. Here the CDR3 DNA reads TGTGCCAGCAGCGCGACATTAGATGGGTCAAGGCCAGATACGCAGTATTTT. This sequence encodes CASSATLDGSRPDTQYF.

This chain connects TRBV15 to TRBJ1-2; possibly TRBD1 for D (5 bases). Trimming removed 5 bases from V and 1 base from J, with 11 bases in between. CDR3 length: 14 residues. The germline V gene has CDR1 LNHNV and CDR2 YYDKDF (reference sequence). CDR3 protein: CATSVTGLNYGYTF. The CDR3 bases are TGTGCCACCAGCGTTACAGGCCTTAACTATGGCTACACCTTC.

This clone was counted a few times. This rearrangement joins TRBV9 to TRBJ1-1, with D unclear. Germline V gene lookup returns CDR1 SGDLS and CDR2 YYNGEE. CDR3 length: 18 amino acids. The V and J ends lost 0 bases and 0 bases respectively, with 18 bases between them. The CDR3 DNA follows: TGTGCCAGCAGCGTAGGGCCCGGGCAGGCCGGGGTGAACACTGAAGCTTTCTTT. Translated, it gives CASSVGPGQAGVNTEAFF. Based on the CDR3 plus reference TRBV9 and TRBJ1-1, the full variable domain is DSGVTQTPKHLITATGQRVTLRCSPRSGDLSVYWYQQSLDQGLQFLIQYYNGEERAKGNILERFSAQQFPDLHSELNLSSLELGDSALYFCASSVGPGQAGVNTEAFFGQGTRLTVV.

The V and J genes are TRBV18 and TRBJ2-3; 8 bases are a match to TRBD2. CDR1 and CDR2 from the germline V gene are KGHSH and LQKENI. Unmatched junction bases numbered 4, after V lost 5 bases and J lost 6 bases. This CDR3 has 13 amino acids. CDR3 sequence (DNA): TGTGCCAGCTCAGGACTAGCTGGGGATACGCAGTATTTT. Its protein product is CASSGLAGDTQYF.

This chain links TRBV7-8 with TRBJ2-7; D may be TRBD1 (5 bases). The germline V gene encodes CDR1 SGHVS and CDR2 FQNEAQ. V lost 5 bases to trimming and J lost 2 bases, with 19 bases between them. This CDR3 contains 16 residues. In DNA form, the CDR3 reads TGTGCCAGCAGCCCAGTGGGTGTCAGGGAAACCTACGAGCAGTACTTC. Translation: CASSPVGVRETYEQYF.

The rearrangement joins TRBV29-1 to TRBJ1-5; 8 nucleotides line up with TRBD1. The V and J ends lost 7 bases and 0 bases, in that order; junction bases with no gene match: 5. Germline V lookup: CDR1 SQVTM, CDR2 ANQGSEA. The CDR3 is made up of 14 amino acids. CDR3 loop: CSASTGDSNQPQHF. CDR3 nucleotides: TGCAGCGCGTCGACAGGGGATAGCAATCAGCCCCAGCATTTT.

V and J are TRBV7-9 and TRBJ2-1; 10 bases match TRBD2. Germline CDR1 is SEHNR and CDR2 is FQNEAQ (reference sequence). The CDR3 extends over 16 amino acids. V shed 1 base, J shed 7 bases, and the junction held 7 bases outside the gene matches. CDR3 sequence (DNA): TGTGCCAGCAGCTTAGTAGCGGGGGGCGGTCAGAATGAGCAGTTCTTC. Translated, it gives CASSLVAGGGQNEQFF.

The chain joins TRBV2 to TRBJ1-5; D is possibly TRBD1 (5 bases). The germline V gene encodes CDR1 SNHLY and CDR2 FYNNEI. The CDR3 has 15 residues. V gave up 3 bases and J gave up 0 bases, with 9 bases separating them. The CDR3 region has the DNA TGTGCCAGCAGTGATTCAGGGTATAGCAATCAGCCCCAGCATTTT. Translated, it gives CASSDSGYSNQPQHF. Combining the CDR3 with reference TRBV2 and TRBJ1-5 gives the whole variable domain EPEVTQTPSHQVTQMGQEVILRCVPISNHLYFYWYRQILGQKVEFLVSFYNNEISEKSEIFDDQFSVERPDGSNFTLKIRSTKLEDSAMYFCASSDSGYSNQPQHFGDGTRLSIL.

CDR3 DNA sequence: TGTGCCAGTAGTACCGGAGGGGGACAGGGATACACCGGGGAGCTGTTTTTT. Protein sequence: CASSTGGGQGYTGELFF. V is TRBV19 and J is TRBJ2-2, with 9 bases matching TRBD1. The germline CDR1 and CDR2 sequences are LNHDA and SQIVND (reference sequence). This CDR3 is built from 17 residues. J gave up 3 bases and V 4 bases, and 9 bases lay outside the gene matches. Using reference TRBV19 and TRBJ2-2 for the parts outside the CDR3, the full variable domain is DGGITQSPKYLFRKEGQNVTLSCEQNLNHDAMYWYRQDPGQGLRLIYYSQIVNDFQKGDIAEGYSVSREKKESFPLTVTSAQKNPTAFYLCASSTGGGQGYTGELFFGEGSRLTVL.

This chain's CDR3 is CASSYAPGVSYEQYF. CDR3 bases: TGTGCCAGCAGTTACGCTCCCGGGGTTTCCTACGAGCAGTACTTC. This chain connects TRBV6-5 to TRBJ2-7; tentatively, D is TRBD2 (5 bases). CDR1 MNHEY and CDR2 SVGAGI come from the germline V gene. Trimming removed 2 bases at V and 1 base at J, with 12 bases between. The CDR3 consists of 15 residues.

This chain uses TRBV25-1 with TRBJ1-5; no firm D call. The CDR3 is made up of 13 amino acids. Germline V lookup: CDR1 MGHDK, CDR2 SYGVNS. With 5 bases removed from V and 1 base from J, the gap between germline ends came to 6 bases. The CDR3 region is CASSYQSNQPQHF. CDR3 nucleotides: TGTGCCAGCAGTTATCAGAGCAATCAGCCCCAGCATTTT.

The V call is TRBV19, the J call TRBJ1-5; 9 bases line up with TRBD1. With V trimmed by 2 bases and J by 6 bases, 5 bases remained unmatched. This CDR3 spans 15 amino acids. Per the germline V gene, CDR1 is LNHDA and CDR2 is SQIVND (reference sequence). The CDR3 loop is CASSIWDRDGQPQHF. The CDR3 bases are TGTGCCAGTAGTATATGGGACAGGGATGGTCAGCCCCAGCATTTT.

The rearrangement uses TRBV28 and TRBJ1-2, with D tentatively TRBD1 (5 bases). This CDR3 comprises 11 residues. The V and J ends lost 11 bases and 5 bases respectively, with 12 bases between them. Germline assignment: CDR1 MDHEN and CDR2 SYDVKM. The chain's CDR3 is CAARRGYGYTF. The CDR3, as DNA: TGTGCCGCAAGACGGGGGTATGGCTACACCTTC.

With regard to this clone: The sample holds other DNA sequences that translate to the same CDR3. The chain couples TRBV7-3 to TRBJ2-3, with 9 bases fitting TRBD2. The CDR3 runs 16 residues. The ends lost 6 bases at V and 2 bases at J; junction bases unmatched: 9. Germline values: CDR1 SGHTA, CDR2 FQGTGA. CDR3 nucleotide sequence: TGTGCCAGCAGTACTGGACTAGCGTGGGCCACAGATACGCAGTATTTT. Translated, it gives CASSTGLAWATDTQYF.

This rearrangement joins TRBV7-2 to TRBJ1-1; TRBD1 matches 7 bases. CDR1 SGHTA and CDR2 FQGNSA come from the germline V gene. The V gene end was trimmed by 4 bases and the J gene end by 1 base; junction bases not matched to a gene: 6. This CDR3 region has 15 residues. CDR3 residues: CASSSDRPRNTEAFF. The CDR3 DNA follows: TGTGCCAGCAGCTCGGACAGGCCACGGAACACTGAAGCTTTCTTT. The entire variable domain, with the rest obtained from reference TRBV7-2 and TRBJ1-1, is as follows: GAGVSQSPSNKVTEKGKDVELRCDPISGHTALYWYRQSLGQGLEFLIYFQGNSAPDKSGLPSDRFSAERTGGSVSTLTIQRTQQEDSAVYLCASSSDRPRNTEAFFGQGTRLTVV.

The chain has TRBV7-2 and TRBJ2-1; D is possibly TRBD2 (6 bases). The CDR3 runs to 15 residues. V gave up 5 bases and J gave up 1 base, with 12 bases separating them. The germline CDR1 and CDR2 sequences are SGHTA and FQGNSA. CDR3 residues: CASSPGEWSYNEQFF. CDR3 coding DNA: TGTGCCAGCAGCCCGGGGGAGTGGTCCTACAATGAGCAGTTCTTC.

The J gene is TRBJ1-6, the V gene TRBV5-1; no reliable D call. The V end lost 0 bases, the J end lost 6 bases, and 7 bases lay between the germline ends. The CDR3 loop spans 14 amino acids. CDR1 and CDR2 from the germline V gene are SGHRS and YFSETQ. As DNA, the CDR3 is TGCGCCAGCAGCTTGGCGGCAGGTAATTCACCCCTCCACTTT. Translating it yields CASSLAAGNSPLHF.

The chain couples TRBV30 to TRBJ2-1; 12 nucleotides align to TRBD2. V shed 4 bases, J shed 7 bases, and the junction held 8 bases outside the gene matches. The CDR3 has 15 amino acids. Germline V gene data show CDR1 as GTSNPN and CDR2 as SVGIG (reference sequence). CDR3 DNA: TGTGCCTGGACTAGCGGGGGGGCATTTGGGAATGAGCAGTTCTTC. It codes for CAWTSGGAFGNEQFF.